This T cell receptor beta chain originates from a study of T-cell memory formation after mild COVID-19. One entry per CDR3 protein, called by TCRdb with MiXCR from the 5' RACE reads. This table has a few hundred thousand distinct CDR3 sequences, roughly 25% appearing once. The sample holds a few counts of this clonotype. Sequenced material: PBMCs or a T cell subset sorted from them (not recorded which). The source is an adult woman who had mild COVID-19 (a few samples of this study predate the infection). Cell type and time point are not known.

The CDR3 DNA sequence: TGTGCTAGTGGTTTGGATGCGCCCTATGAGCAGTTCTTC. It specifies CASGLDAPYEQFF. The V call is TRBV12-5, the J call TRBJ2-1; D is ambiguous. The germline CDR1 and CDR2 sequences are LGHNT and FRNRAP. CDR3 size: 13 residues. Trimming cost V 1 base and J 8 bases, with 9 bases left between them.